The 26 T cell receptor beta chains below come from one sample, sequenced in a study of blood T cell repertoires in COVID-19. Here immunoSEQ multiplex PCR was the method, and the copy in TCRdb shows in-frame clones only, minus some. The table records a few hundred thousand clones, more than 75% of them present only once. Material for sequencing was peripheral blood. The receptor source for this set is a woman younger than 45 who had recovered from COVID-19.

This sequence joins TRBV10-1 and TRBJ2-7; 11 nucleotides agree with TRBD2. With 7 bases clipped from V and 0 bases from J, the junction kept 11 bases outside the gene matches. The CDR3 has 17 amino acids. The germline V gene has CDR1 WNHNN and CDR2 SYGVQD (reference sequence). CDR3 region: CASTRTSGWGSSYEQYF. CDR3 in DNA: TGCGCCAGCACTCGGACTAGCGGGTGGGGGAGCTCCTACGAGCAGTACTTC.

A single count supports this clone. The V and J genes are TRBV19 and TRBJ1-1; D remains ambiguous. Per germline, CDR1 LNHDA and CDR2 SQIVND (reference sequence). V lost 4 bases and J 4 bases, leaving 13 bases between the germline ends. The CDR3 is 14 residues long. The CDR3 protein is CASSTSGSRTEAFF. For the CDR3, the DNA is TGTGCCAGTAGTACTTCGGGGTCTCGCACTGAAGCTTTCTTT.

The chain couples TRBV28 to TRBJ2-7; a possible D gene is TRBD2 (5 bases). The CDR3 runs to 12 residues. V was shortened by 8 bases and J by 2 bases, with 10 bases between the two germline ends. Per germline, CDR1 MDHEN and CDR2 SYDVKM. The CDR3 is CASAGFTYEQYF. The CDR3, as DNA: TGTGCCAGCGCGGGTTTCACCTACGAGCAGTACTTC.

A single count supports this clone. This rearrangement joins TRBV28 to TRBJ1-5, with a tentative D call TRBD1 (6 bases). The CDR3 consists of 15 residues. CDR1 MDHEN and CDR2 SYDVKM come from the germline V gene. V lost 2 bases and J 1 base, leaving 9 bases between the germline ends. CDR3 nucleotide sequence: TGTGCCAGCAGTTTAATAAGGGGGAGCAATCAGCCCCAGCATTTT. Its protein is CASSLIRGSNQPQHF.

V is TRBV11-2 and J is TRBJ2-7, with 8 bases fitting TRBD2. The CDR3 contains 15 residues. V lost 2 bases, J lost 5 bases, and 8 bases stayed unmatched. Germline V lookup: CDR1 SGHAT, CDR2 FQNNGV. This chain's CDR3 is CASSLLGAGDHEQYF. CDR3 sequence (DNA): TGTGCCAGCAGCTTATTAGGAGCGGGGGATCACGAGCAGTACTTC.

The CDR3 nucleotides read TGTGCCAGCAGCCCCCAACGACTAGCGGGAGCATACAATGAGCAGTTCTTC. Residues: CASSPQRLAGAYNEQFF. The V gene is TRBV5-4, the J gene TRBJ2-1, with 12 bases aligning to TRBD2. The CDR3 runs to 17 residues. Per germline, CDR1 SGHNT and CDR2 YYREEE (reference sequence). The J segment lost 4 bases and the V segment lost 4 bases, leaving 9 bases of the junction unmatched.

The V gene is TRBV12-3 or TRBV12-4, the J gene TRBJ2-1, with unresolved D. This CDR3 is built from 13 residues. V lost 2 bases, J lost 10 bases, and 12 bases lay in between. The DNA for the CDR3 is TGTGCCAGCAGTTTAAACAGTTTAGAAGAGCAGTTCTTC. It encodes CASSLNSLEEQFF.

The chain joins TRBV18 to TRBJ1-2, with 7 bases identical to TRBD1. The J segment lost 4 bases and the V segment lost 3 bases, leaving 5 bases of the junction unmatched. Germline lookup yields CDR1 KGHSH and CDR2 LQKENI. The CDR3 extends over 14 amino acids. The CDR3 is CASSPGQDFYGYTF. The CDR3 coding sequence is TGTGCCAGCTCACCTGGACAGGATTTCTATGGCTACACCTTC.

The V gene is TRBV28, the J gene TRBJ2-7, with D maybe TRBD2 (6 bases). Looked up from germline, CDR1 is MDHEN and CDR2 is SYDVKM. The V gene lost 8 bases and the J gene lost 0 bases, with 20 bases spanning the gap. The CDR3 has 16 amino acids. The CDR3 spells CASGSLGGLHSYEQYF. CDR3 nucleotides: TGTGCCAGCGGGTCCCTTGGCGGACTACACTCCTACGAGCAGTACTTC.

This chain uses TRBV4-3 with TRBJ2-3; no definite D call. V gave up 3 bases and J gave up 4 bases, with 20 bases separating them. CDR3 size: 17 residues. CDR1 is LGHNA, CDR2 YSLEER, per germline. The CDR3 DNA sequence: TGCGCCAGCAGCCACCCAGTAGCTCCTTCAAGCGCAGATACGCAGTATTTT. It encodes CASSHPVAPSSADTQYF.

The V gene is TRBV24-1, the J gene TRBJ2-5; D is uncertain. V lost 7 bases, J lost 0 bases, and 14 bases lay in between. Per germline, CDR1 KGHDR and CDR2 SFDVKD. This CDR3 comprises 15 residues. The chain's CDR3 is CATSSPATDQETQYF. The CDR3 DNA sequence: TGTGCCACCAGCAGCCCAGCAACAGACCAAGAGACCCAGTACTTC.

The chain combines TRBV7-6 with TRBJ2-7; no clear D. Germline assignment: CDR1 SGHVS and CDR2 FNYEAQ. The CDR3 contains 15 residues. Trimming took off 0 bases at V and 6 bases at J, with 15 bases between the two ends. DNA for the CDR3: TGTGCCAGCAGCTTAGCAGGTGGAGAGTCTTCCGAGCAGTACTTC. It yields the protein CASSLAGGESSEQYF.

This chain connects TRBV12-3 or TRBV12-4 to TRBJ2-7; D uncertain. The V end lost 3 bases, the J end lost 0 bases, and 6 bases lay between the germline ends. The CDR3 covers 13 residues. The chain's CDR3 is CASSLMSSYEQYF. The CDR3 DNA is TGTGCCAGCAGTTTGATGAGCTCCTACGAGCAGTACTTC.

The chain is built from TRBV10-3 and TRBJ2-7, with D possibly TRBD1 on 6 matching bases. The V end was cut by 4 bases, the J end by 9 bases, with 10 bases between. Per the germline V gene, CDR1 is ENHRY and CDR2 is SYGVKD. The CDR3 has 11 amino acids. CDR3 sequence reads: CAISAGQMQYF. In nucleotides, the CDR3 is TGTGCCATCAGTGCGGGACAAATGCAGTACTTC.

The chain couples TRBV5-1 to TRBJ2-2; D is uncertain. The CDR3 loop spans 15 amino acids. The germline CDR1 and CDR2 sequences are SGHRS and YFSETQ. Trimming removed 0 bases at V and 4 bases at J, with 10 bases between. CDR3 bases: TGCGCCAGCAGCTTGGAATCCAGTTCCACCGGGGAGCTGTTTTTT. It yields the protein CASSLESSSTGELFF.

This clone has just one count. The chain combines TRBV7-2 with TRBJ2-5; TRBD2 matches 10 bases. Germline V gene lookup returns CDR1 SGHTA and CDR2 FQGNSA. Trimming took 6 bases from V and 0 from J; bases not matched to a gene: 7. CDR3 length: 16 residues. The CDR3 DNA is TGTGCCAGCAGGCTCACTAGCGGGGAACACCAAGAGACCCAGTACTTC. Protein product: CASRLTSGEHQETQYF.

The chain joins TRBV11-1 to TRBJ2-7, with TRBD1 identical over 7 bases. V lost 3 bases to trimming and J lost 8 bases; unmatched junction nucleotides: 16. There are 16 residues in the CDR3. CDR1 is SGHAT, CDR2 FQDESV, per germline (reference sequence). CDR3 loop: CASSFFGQEEATKQYF. The CDR3 nucleotides read TGTGCCAGCAGCTTCTTCGGACAGGAGGAGGCTACGAAGCAGTACTTC.

This rearrangement joins TRBV7-2 to TRBJ2-5; D possibly corresponds to TRBD2 (7 bases). Germline loops: CDR1 SGHTA, CDR2 FQGNSA. This CDR3 comprises 16 residues. V lost 1 base and J lost 2, with 14 bases in between. The CDR3 spells CASSLVRGGGQETQYF. In DNA, the CDR3 is TGTGCCAGCAGCTTAGTTCGAGGGGGGGGGCAAGAGACCCAGTACTTC. Full variable domain (remainder filled in from reference TRBV7-2 and TRBJ2-5): GAGVSQSPSNKVTEKGKDVELRCDPISGHTALYWYRQSLGQGLEFLIYFQGNSAPDKSGLPSDRFSAERTGGSVSTLTIQRTQQEDSAVYLCASSLVRGGGQETQYFGPGTRLLVL.

This chain joins TRBV7-8 and TRBJ2-7, with 9 bases identical to TRBD1. CDR3 length: 15 residues. V shed 4 bases and J 6 bases; nucleotides not matched to a gene: 10. The germline gives CDR1 SGHVS, CDR2 FQNEAQ. Here the CDR3 DNA reads TGTGCCAGCAGCTCCGGGACAGGGCTTTCGAGCGAGCAGTACTTC. The encoded protein is CASSSGTGLSSEQYF.

In regard to this clone: A read error may be the cause here, since a much bigger clone is one base away. This chain connects TRBV7-8 to TRBJ1-3; 7 nucleotides agree with TRBD1. With V trimmed by 5 bases and J by 7 bases, 2 bases remained unmatched. Germline loops: CDR1 SGHVS, CDR2 FQNEAQ. The CDR3 spans 12 residues. CDR3: CASSPQGNTIYF. CDR3 bases: TGTGCCAGCAGCCCACAGGGGAACACCATATATTTT.

This chain uses TRBV19 with TRBJ2-7; 7 bases are shared with TRBD1. The CDR3 contains 14 residues. With 6 bases clipped from V and 6 bases from J, the junction kept 11 bases outside the gene matches. Per germline, CDR1 LNHDA and CDR2 SQIVND (reference sequence). The CDR3 is CASSRWDSSSEQYF. As DNA, the CDR3 is TGTGCCAGTAGCCGGTGGGACAGCTCGAGCGAGCAGTACTTC.

On this clone itself: Other DNA variants within this sample encode the same CDR3. The CDR3 here is CASSLTGLSNQPQHF. CDR3 nucleotides: TGCGCCAGCAGCTTGACAGGCCTGAGCAATCAGCCCCAGCATTTT. The chain employs TRBV5-1 and TRBJ1-5, with D possibly matching TRBD1 (5 bases). V was shortened by 1 base and J by 1 base, with 9 bases between the two germline ends. The CDR3 has 15 amino acids. From germline, CDR1 is SGHRS and CDR2 YFSETQ.

The chain recombines TRBV2 with TRBJ2-3; D unclear. The V gene lost 3 bases and the J gene lost 1 base, with 11 bases spanning the gap. This CDR3 region has 15 residues. Germline lookup yields CDR1 SNHLY and CDR2 FYNNEI. The CDR3 region is CASSDRPRGTDTQYF. The CDR3 DNA reads TGTGCCAGCAGTGATAGGCCTAGAGGCACAGATACGCAGTATTTT.

This chain joins TRBV10-2 and TRBJ2-1; 7 bases map to TRBD2. The CDR3 totals 15 residues. Trimming cost V 1 base and J 7 bases; bases outside gene matches: 7. Germline lookup yields CDR1 WSHSY and CDR2 SAAADI. CDR3 coding DNA: TGCGCCAGCAGTGAGTTAGTGGGGGGGGTGAATGAGCAGTTCTTC. Encoded protein: CASSELVGGVNEQFF.

The chain links TRBV5-1 to TRBJ2-5, with a weak D call TRBD2 (6 bases). Trimming took 3 bases from V and 4 from J, leaving 13 bases between them. Per the germline V gene, CDR1 is SGHRS and CDR2 is YFSETQ. This CDR3 spans 14 amino acids. The CDR3 reads CASSSGVGRETQYF. The CDR3 DNA reads TGCGCCAGCAGCTCCGGGGTCGGGAGAGAGACCCAGTACTTC. Full variable domain (missing parts from reference TRBV5-1 and TRBJ2-5): KAGVTQTPRYLIKTRGQQVTLSCSPISGHRSVSWYQQTPGQGLQFLFEYFSETQRNKGNFPGRFSGRQFSNSRSEMNVSTLELGDSALYLCASSSGVGRETQYFGPGTRLLVL.

The rearrangement joins TRBV4-1 to TRBJ2-1, with 8 bases matching TRBD2. In germline, CDR1 is MGHRA, CDR2 YSYEKL. The V segment lost 0 bases and the J segment 1 base; nucleotides outside the gene matches: 8. The CDR3 loop spans 18 amino acids. CDR3 bases: TGCGCCAGCAGCCAAGATTGGACGGCGGGGGGTTCCTACAATGAGCAGTTCTTC. The encoded protein is CASSQDWTAGGSYNEQFF.